The T cell receptor beta chain under discussion was sequenced for a study of cytomegalovirus exposure and HLA in healthy donors. Primers for the PCR totalled 60 Vbeta and 13 Jbeta. The repertoire was sequenced with immunoSEQ multiplex PCR; TCRdb's copy has only in-frame clones and lacks some. This sample has some 190,000 clones, with 75% to 90% found just once. This clonotype was obtained from a boy aged 2-15 years in good health and CMV-seronegative. Sequencing was done on a sample of PBMCs.

CDR3 region: CSGQGRGGYNEQFF. CDR3 nucleotides: TGCAGCGGGCAGGGCCGCGGGGGGTACAATGAGCAGTTCTTC. The chain joins TRBV29-1 to TRBJ2-1, with TRBD2 matching 8 bases. With 7 bases clipped from V and 4 bases from J, the junction kept 9 bases outside the gene matches. There are 14 residues in the CDR3. Germline V lookup: CDR1 SQVTM, CDR2 ANQGSEA.